The rows below give T cell receptor beta chains drawn from one sample of a study of molecular identifiers for immune sequencing clone quantification. MiXCR, applied by TCRdb to the PCR reads, yields one record per CDR3 protein. The sample lists roughly 10,000 distinct CDR3 sequences; about a fifth were seen once. The sample comprised naive CD8+ T cells from blood, with Jurkat cell RNA spiked in. The receptors were sampled from a human donor in good health. Some libraries in this study had Jurkat cell RNA spiked in. The CDR3 runs from the conserved cysteine through the conserved F or W. D genes are given only for firm matches. A row's size may be missing; if present it is once, few, many or a size class.

abundance | j_gene | v_gene | d_gene | len | CDR3aa | CDR3nt
many | TRBJ2-1 | TRBV19 | NA | 13 | CASSIKVGVQQFF | TGTGCCAGTAGTATTAAGGTCGGGGTTCAGCAGTTCTTC
many | TRBJ2-1 | TRBV6-2/TRBV6-3 | NA | 14 | CASSGTSTYNEQFF | TGTGCCAGCAGCGGGACTTCAACCTACAATGAGCAGTTCTTC
few | TRBJ2-7 | TRBV19 | TRBD2 | 14 | CASSIRGGAVEQYF | TGTGCCAGTAGTATTCGCGGGGGGGCCGTCGAGCAGTACTTC
medium-sized | TRBJ2-3 | TRBV13 | NA | 16 | CASSSRVGRGTDTQYF | TGTGCCAGCAGCTCTCGGGTTGGGCGGGGCACAGATACGCAGTATTTT
medium-sized | TRBJ2-3 | TRBV19 | TRBD2 | 15 | CASSKTSGGLNTQYF | TGTGCCAGTAGTAAGACTAGCGGGGGGCTAAATACGCAGTATTTT
medium-sized | TRBJ2-7 | TRBV20-1 | NA | 17 | CSATPFDGEGFSYEQYF | TGCAGTGCTACTCCCTTCGATGGAGAGGGATTCTCCTACGAGCAGTACTTC
medium-sized | TRBJ1-1 | TRBV10-3 | NA | 12 | CAIRDLNTEAFF | TGTGCCATCAGAGACCTGAACACTGAAGCTTTCTTT
few | TRBJ2-7 | TRBV19 | NA | 12 | CASSPHGGEQYF | TGTGCCAGTAGTCCCCATGGGGGCGAGCAGTACTTC
NA | TRBJ2-3 | TRBV20-1 | NA | 17 | CSAGSRDQVGGTDTQYF | TGCAGTGCCGGATCAAGGGACCAGGTGGGGGGCACGGATACGCAGTATTTT
medium-sized | TRBJ2-7 | TRBV5-4 | NA | 13 | CASSWKDSYEQYF | TGTGCCAGCAGCTGGAAGGACAGCTACGAGCAGTACTTC
NA | TRBJ1-1 | TRBV7-9 | TRBD1 | 15 | CASSLVGRGQEEAVF | TGTGCCAGCAGCTTAGTAGGCAGGGGGCAGGAGGAAGCGGTCTTT
medium-sized | TRBJ2-7 | TRBV20-1 | TRBD2 | 16 | CSARDSPSGSRYEQYF | TGCAGTGCTAGAGATTCCCCTAGCGGGAGTCGGTACGAGCAGTACTTC
NA | TRBJ1-1 | TRBV12-3/TRBV12-4 | NA | 13 | CASSLRGKSEAFF | TGTGCCAGCAGCCTCAGGGGAAAGTCTGAAGCTTTCTTT
NA | TRBJ2-2 | TRBV4-3 | NA | 15 | CASSHARAHTGELFF | TGCGCCAGCAGCCACGCCAGGGCGCACACCGGGGAGCTGTTTTTT
medium-sized | TRBJ2-7 | TRBV27 | NA | 12 | CASRTQGREQYF | TGTGCCAGCAGAACCCAGGGTCGGGAGCAGTACTTC
few | TRBJ2-7 | TRBV7-2 | TRBD2 | 16 | CASSLVASGLLYEQYF | TGTGCCAGCAGCTTAGTAGCTAGCGGACTTTTATACGAGCAGTACTTC
many | TRBJ1-1 | TRBV11-1 | NA | 13 | CASSLAANTEAFF | TGTGCCAGCAGCTTAGCAGCGAACACTGAAGCTTTCTTT
medium-sized | TRBJ2-1 | TRBV24-1 | NA | 13 | CATRNRGAGEQFF | TGTGCCACCAGAAACAGGGGAGCGGGTGAGCAGTTCTTC
medium-sized | TRBJ2-5 | TRBV20-1 | TRBD1 | 16 | CSARDDLTGYQETQYF | TGCAGTGCTAGAGATGACTTGACAGGGTACCAAGAGACCCAGTACTTC
NA | TRBJ2-7 | TRBV30 | NA | 13 | CAWSSVLGGEQYF | TGTGCCTGGAGTTCGGTACTCGGCGGCGAGCAGTACTTC
NA | TRBJ2-2 | TRBV12-3/TRBV12-4 | NA | 13 | CASSHGDTGELFF | TGTGCCAGCAGCCACGGGGACACCGGGGAGCTGTTCTTT
few | TRBJ2-7 | TRBV27 | NA | 14 | CASSLKPRSYEQYF | TGTGCCAGCAGTTTAAAACCCCGCTCCTACGAGCAGTACTTC
NA | TRBJ2-7 | TRBV5-6 | NA | 14 | CASSFVRNSCEQYF | TGTGCCAGCAGCTTCGTCAGAAATTCCTGCGAGCAGTACTTC
few | TRBJ2-3 | TRBV18 | NA | 16 | CASFPGQSPAGREKYF | TGTGCCAGCTTCCCGGGACAGAGTCCCGCGGGGCGGGAAAAGTATTTT
medium-sized | TRBJ2-7 | TRBV6-1 | NA | 13 | CASSEFGSYEQYF | TGTGCCAGCAGTGAATTCGGAAGTTACGAGCAGTACTTC
few | TRBJ1-1 | TRBV27 | TRBD1 | 14 | CASSPQGWGTEAFF | TGTGCCAGCAGTCCACAGGGGTGGGGCACTGAAGCTTTCTTT
few | TRBJ2-1 | TRBV6-2/TRBV6-3 | NA | 15 | CASRPGTGAYNEQFF | TGTGCCAGCCGCCCCGGGACTGGGGCCTACAATGAGCAGTTCTTC
few | TRBJ2-6 | TRBV6-5 | NA | 19 | CASSYSSFGIGIGANVLTF | TGTGCCAGCAGTTACTCGAGTTTTGGAATAGGCATCGGGGCCAACGTCCTGACTTTC
few | TRBJ2-1 | TRBV11-3 | NA | 16 | CASSQYGVPSYNEQFF | TGTGCCAGCAGTCAATACGGGGTCCCCTCCTACAATGAGCAGTTCTTC
many | TRBJ2-1 | TRBV11-2 | TRBD1 | 14 | CASSLGQGFNEQFF | TGTGCCAGCAGCTTGGGACAGGGTTTCAATGAGCAGTTCTTC
few | TRBJ2-7 | TRBV12-3/TRBV12-4 | NA | 14 | CASSLSGLRYEQYF | TGTGCCAGCAGTTTGTCAGGGTTGCGCTACGAGCAGTACTTC
many | TRBJ2-7 | TRBV4-1 | TRBD2 | 15 | CASSQNAGGVGEQYF | TGCGCCAGCAGCCAAAACGCGGGGGGGGTGGGCGAGCAGTACTTC
medium-sized | TRBJ1-5 | TRBV19 | TRBD1 | 16 | CASSIDGTGVNQPQHF | TGTGCCAGTAGTATAGATGGGACAGGGGTCAATCAGCCCCAGCATTTT
medium-sized | TRBJ2-3 | TRBV7-2 | NA | 14 | CASSSVLRADTQYF | TGTGCCAGCAGCTCGGTCCTAAGGGCAGATACGCAGTATTTT
medium-sized | TRBJ2-3 | TRBV7-3 | NA | 15 | CASSGMGASTDTQYF | TGTGCCAGCAGCGGAATGGGGGCAAGCACAGATACGCAGTATTTT
medium-sized | TRBJ1-1 | TRBV29-1 | TRBD1 | 13 | CSVWDRTNTEAFF | TGCAGCGTCTGGGACAGGACGAACACTGAAGCTTTCTTT
NA | TRBJ2-5 | TRBV7-2 | TRBD2 | 15 | CASRLGAGGYEPQYF | TGTGCCAGCCGCTTAGGTGCGGGGGGTTATGAGCCCCAGTACTTC
many | TRBJ1-1 | TRBV7-9 | NA | 12 | CASRDRDTEAFF | TGTGCCAGCAGGGACCGGGACACTGAAGCTTTCTTT
medium-sized | TRBJ1-2 | TRBV6-5 | NA | 14 | CASSSNWELYGYTF | TGTGCCAGCAGTTCAAACTGGGAATTATATGGCTACACCTTC
NA | TRBJ2-3 | TRBV7-8 | NA | 15 | CYSSLYGGRADTQYF | TGTTACAGCAGCTTATACGGCGGGCGGGCGGATACGCAGTATTTT
many | TRBJ2-2 | TRBV4-3 | NA | 13 | CASSQDSTGELFF | TGCGCCAGCAGCCAAGACAGCACCGGGGAGCTGTTTTTT
medium-sized | TRBJ2-7 | TRBV11-2 | TRBD2 | 13 | CASSPGLGHEQYF | TGTGCCAGCAGCCCGGGACTAGGACACGAGCAGTACTTC
medium-sized | TRBJ1-3 | TRBV11-2 | TRBD1 | 17 | CASSLPGTGALGNTIYF | TGTGCCAGCAGCTTACCAGGGACAGGGGCGCTTGGAAACACCATATATTTT
few | TRBJ1-5 | TRBV2 | NA | 14 | CASYDRRLNQPQHF | TGTGCCAGCTATGATCGGAGACTCAATCAGCCCCAGCATTTT
medium-sized | TRBJ2-5 | TRBV6-5 | NA | 19 | CASSSGHPRSVDIQETQYF | TGTGCCAGCAGTTCGGGACACCCACGGTCTGTTGACATTCAAGAGACCCAGTACTTC
NA | TRBJ2-2 | TRBV7-9 | NA | 14 | CASSLVSGTGELFF | TGTGCCAGCAGCTTAGTTTCTGGGACCGGGGAGCTGTTTTTT
medium-sized | TRBJ2-3 | TRBV6-5 | NA | 16 | CASSYLEAGPTDTQYF | TGTGCCAGCAGTTACTTGGAGGCAGGACCCACAGATACGCAGTATTTT
medium-sized | TRBJ1-2 | TRBV14 | NA | 16 | CASSQESARPIYGYTF | TGTGCCAGCAGCCAAGAATCAGCCCGCCCAATCTATGGCTACACCTTC
many | TRBJ2-5 | TRBV5-1 | NA | 12 | CASSLAGETQYF | TGCGCCAGCAGCTTGGCCGGAGAGACCCAGTACTTC
NA | TRBJ1-2 | TRBV20-1 | TRBD1 | 15 | CSARNPTGAWDGYTF | TGCAGTGCTAGAAATCCTACAGGGGCTTGGGATGGCTACACCTTC
few | TRBJ1-2 | TRBV10-2 | NA | 15 | CASSESGGSTRRNTF | TGCGCCAGCAGTGAGTCAGGGGGTTCAACTAGGCGCAACACCTTC
many | TRBJ1-5 | TRBV4-3 | NA | 15 | CASSQDQYSNQPQHF | TGCGCCAGCAGCCAAGATCAGTATAGCAATCAGCCCCAGCATTTT
medium-sized | TRBJ1-1 | TRBV7-9 | NA | 16 | CASSDKVTDLNTEAFF | TGTGCCAGCAGCGACAAAGTGACAGACTTGAACACTGAAGCTTTCTTT
medium-sized | TRBJ2-3 | TRBV9 | TRBD2 | 17 | CASSPRGLESSTDTQYF | TGTGCCAGCAGCCCCCGAGGACTAGAATCTAGCACAGATACGCAGTATTTT
medium-sized | TRBJ1-1 | TRBV30 | TRBD1 | 13 | CAWRTGGYSEAFF | TGTGCCTGGAGGACAGGGGGCTATTCTGAAGCTTTCTTT